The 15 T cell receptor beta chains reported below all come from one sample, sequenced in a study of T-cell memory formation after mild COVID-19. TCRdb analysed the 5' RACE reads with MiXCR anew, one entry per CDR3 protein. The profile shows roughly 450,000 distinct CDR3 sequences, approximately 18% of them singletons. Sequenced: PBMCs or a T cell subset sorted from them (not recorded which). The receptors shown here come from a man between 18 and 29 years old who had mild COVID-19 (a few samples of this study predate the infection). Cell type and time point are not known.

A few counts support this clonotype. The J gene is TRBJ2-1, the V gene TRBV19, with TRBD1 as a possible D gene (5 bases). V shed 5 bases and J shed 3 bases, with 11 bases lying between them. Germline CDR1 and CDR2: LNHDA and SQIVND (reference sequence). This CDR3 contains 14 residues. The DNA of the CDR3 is TGTGCCAGTAGTTTTCCAGGGTACTACAATGAGCAGTTCTTC. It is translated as CASSFPGYYNEQFF. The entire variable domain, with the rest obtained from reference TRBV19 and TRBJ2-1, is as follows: DGGITQSPKYLFRKEGQNVTLSCEQNLNHDAMYWYRQDPGQGLRLIYYSQIVNDFQKGDIAEGYSVSREKKESFPLTVTSAQKNPTAFYLCASSFPGYYNEQFFGPGTRLTVL.

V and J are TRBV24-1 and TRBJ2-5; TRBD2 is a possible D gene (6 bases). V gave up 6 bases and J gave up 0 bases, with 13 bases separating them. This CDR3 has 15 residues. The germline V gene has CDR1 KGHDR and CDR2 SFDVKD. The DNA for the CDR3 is TGTGCCACCAGTCCCTCACGGGAGTACCAAGAGACCCAGTACTTC. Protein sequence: CATSPSREYQETQYF.

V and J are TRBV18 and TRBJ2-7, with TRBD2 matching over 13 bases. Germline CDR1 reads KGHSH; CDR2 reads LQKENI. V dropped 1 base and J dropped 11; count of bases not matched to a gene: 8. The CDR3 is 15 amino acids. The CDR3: CASSPQALAGGPEYF. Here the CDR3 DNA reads TGTGCCAGCTCACCACAGGCACTAGCGGGGGGGCCAGAGTACTTC. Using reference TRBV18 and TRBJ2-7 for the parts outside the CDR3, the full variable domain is NAGVMQNPRHLVRRRGQEARLRCSPMKGHSHVYWYRQLPEEGLKFMVYLQKENIIDESGMPKERFSAEFPKEGPSILRIQQVVRGDSAAYFCASSPQALAGGPEYFGPGTRLTVT.

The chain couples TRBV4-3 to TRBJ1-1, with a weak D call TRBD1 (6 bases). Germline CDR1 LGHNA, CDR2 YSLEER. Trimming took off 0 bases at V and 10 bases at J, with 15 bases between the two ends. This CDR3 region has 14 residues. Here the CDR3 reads CASSQDTGWGRAFF. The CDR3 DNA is TGCGCCAGCAGCCAAGATACGGGGTGGGGGCGAGCTTTCTTT.

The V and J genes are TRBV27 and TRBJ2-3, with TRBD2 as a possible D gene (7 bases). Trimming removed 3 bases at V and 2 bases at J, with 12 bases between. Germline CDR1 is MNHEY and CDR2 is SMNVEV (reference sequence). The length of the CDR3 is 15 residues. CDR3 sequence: CASSLGGGLTDTQYF. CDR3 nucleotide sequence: TGTGCCAGCAGTTTGGGGGGGGGGCTCACAGATACGCAGTATTTT.

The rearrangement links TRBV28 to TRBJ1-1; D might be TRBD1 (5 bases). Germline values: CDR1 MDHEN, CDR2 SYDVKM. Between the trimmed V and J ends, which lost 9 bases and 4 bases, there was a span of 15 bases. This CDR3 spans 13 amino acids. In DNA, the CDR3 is TGTGCCAGTGGGACTCACGGCATCACTGAAGCTTTCTTT. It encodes CASGTHGITEAFF.

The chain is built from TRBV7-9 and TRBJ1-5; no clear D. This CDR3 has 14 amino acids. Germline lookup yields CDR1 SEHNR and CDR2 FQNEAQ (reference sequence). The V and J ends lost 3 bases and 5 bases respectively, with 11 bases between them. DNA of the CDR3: TGTGCCAGCAGCTTCCCCGGAGCATATCAGCCCCAGCATTTT. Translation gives CASSFPGAYQPQHF.

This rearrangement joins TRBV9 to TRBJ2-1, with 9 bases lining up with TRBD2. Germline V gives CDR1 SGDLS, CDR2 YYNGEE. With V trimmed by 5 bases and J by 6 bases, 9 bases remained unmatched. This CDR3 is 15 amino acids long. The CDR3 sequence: CASSLAGGQSNEQFF. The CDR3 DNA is TGTGCCAGCAGTCTTGCGGGGGGGCAGAGCAATGAGCAGTTCTTC.

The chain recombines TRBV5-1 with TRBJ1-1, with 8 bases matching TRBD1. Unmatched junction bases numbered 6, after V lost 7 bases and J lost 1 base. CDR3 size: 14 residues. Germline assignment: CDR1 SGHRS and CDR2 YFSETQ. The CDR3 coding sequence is TGCGCCAGCGCCCAGGGGGCGTCGAACACTGAAGCTTTCTTT. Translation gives CASAQGASNTEAFF.

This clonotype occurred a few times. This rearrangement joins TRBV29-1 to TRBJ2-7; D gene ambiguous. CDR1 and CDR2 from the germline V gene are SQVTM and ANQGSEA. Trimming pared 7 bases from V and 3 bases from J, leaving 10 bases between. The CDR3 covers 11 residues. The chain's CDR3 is CSALILYEQYF. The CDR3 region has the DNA TGCAGCGCCCTGATCCTCTACGAGCAGTACTTC.

The CDR3 loop reads CASSHAIQEGTDTQYF. CDR3 bases: TGTGCCAGCAGCCACGCCATTCAGGAGGGAACAGATACGCAGTATTTT. V and J are TRBV11-2 and TRBJ2-3; a weak D match, TRBD2 (6 bases). The V end was cut by 5 bases, the J end by 3 bases, with 18 bases between. Germline values: CDR1 SGHAT, CDR2 FQNNGV. The CDR3 contains 16 residues.

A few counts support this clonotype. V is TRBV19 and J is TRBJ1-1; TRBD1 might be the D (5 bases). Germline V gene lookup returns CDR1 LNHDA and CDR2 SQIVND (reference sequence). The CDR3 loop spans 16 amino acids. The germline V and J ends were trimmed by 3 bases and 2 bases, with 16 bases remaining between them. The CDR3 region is CASSIRRGLGNTEAFF. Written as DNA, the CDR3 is TGTGCCAGTAGTATCAGGAGGGGTCTGGGAAACACTGAAGCTTTCTTT.

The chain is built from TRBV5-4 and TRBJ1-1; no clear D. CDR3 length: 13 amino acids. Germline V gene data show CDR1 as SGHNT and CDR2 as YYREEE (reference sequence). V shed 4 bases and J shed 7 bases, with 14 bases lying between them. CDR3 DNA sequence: TGTGCCAGCAGCCGCGTCGAGGGCCTTGAAGCTTTCTTT. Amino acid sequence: CASSRVEGLEAFF.

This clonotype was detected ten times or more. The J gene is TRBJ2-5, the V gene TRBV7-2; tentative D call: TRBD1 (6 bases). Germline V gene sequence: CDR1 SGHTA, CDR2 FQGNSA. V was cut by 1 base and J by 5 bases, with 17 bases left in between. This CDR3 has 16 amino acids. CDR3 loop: CASSLGGTSRRETQYF. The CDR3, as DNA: TGTGCCAGCAGCTTAGGTGGGACATCGAGGAGGGAGACCCAGTACTTC.

The DNA for the CDR3 is TGTGCCATCAGTGACCAATTGGCTAGCGGGGGACCCAGCTCCTACGAGCAGTACTTC. It specifies CAISDQLASGGPSSYEQYF. The J gene is TRBJ2-7, the V gene TRBV10-3; 10 bases are a match to TRBD2. The germline CDR1 and CDR2 sequences are ENHRY and SYGVKD. The CDR3 contains 19 residues. The trim removed 3 bases at V and 0 bases at J, leaving 14 bases unmatched.